This TCR beta chain was documented in a study of cytomegalovirus exposure and HLA in healthy donors. Study results and caveats: Analysis was carried out at a later point, and it linked a missense DCLRE1C variant to TCR beta V- and J-gene trimming. Rarity marked most TCR sequences, yet some public TCRs occurred in many donors. Common viral pathogens seemed, in a later analysis, to connect with several of the most significant clusters.

Comment on this clone: Its target is unknown.

Likely unrecorded immune exposures existed in these nominally healthy donors. In the PCR, 60 Vbeta and 13 Jbeta primers were used. Produced via immunoSEQ multiplex PCR; TCRdb's table is partial and in-frame only. In the table there are 120,000 to 150,000 clones, 61% of which are singletons. Material: PBMCs. The clonotype was recovered from a male donor in good health and CMV-seronegative.

CDR3 residues: CASSVGDYYEQYF. The CDR3 nucleotides are TGTGCCAGCAGCGTGGGCGATTACTACGAGCAGTACTTC. V usage is TRBV9 and J usage is TRBJ2-7; D is ambiguous. Germline assignment: CDR1 SGDLS and CDR2 YYNGEE. This CDR3 spans 13 amino acids. The ends were cut back, 2 bases at V and 3 bases at J, with 9 bases in the middle.